Listed here is a single T cell receptor (beta chain). With 1 base removed from V and 2 bases from J, the gap between germline ends came to 8 bases. The germline V gene has CDR1 SGHVS and CDR2 FQNEAQ. The CDR3 loop spans 14 amino acids. The sample originates from a study of control samples from healthy donors and cancer patients. Libraries were prepared by immunoSEQ multiplex PCR; TCRdb keeps only in-frame clonotypes and omits some of them. The sample includes about 80,000 clones, roughly 90% of them seen just once. The receptor's source is a man in his forties or fifties in good health. The sample consisted of blood. J is TRBJ1-2 and V is TRBV7-8; D gene ambiguous. CDR3 nucleotides: TGTGCCAGCAGCTTAGAGGCGGGGAACTATGGCTACACCTTC. Its protein product is CASSLEAGNYGYTF.